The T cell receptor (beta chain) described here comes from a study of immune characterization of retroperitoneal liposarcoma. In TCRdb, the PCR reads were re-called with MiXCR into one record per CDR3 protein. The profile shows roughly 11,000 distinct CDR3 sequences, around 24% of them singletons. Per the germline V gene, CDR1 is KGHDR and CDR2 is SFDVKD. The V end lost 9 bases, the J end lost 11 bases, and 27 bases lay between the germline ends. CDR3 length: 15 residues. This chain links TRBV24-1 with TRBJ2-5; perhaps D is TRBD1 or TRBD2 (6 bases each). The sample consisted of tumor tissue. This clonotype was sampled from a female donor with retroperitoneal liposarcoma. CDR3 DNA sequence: TGTGCCACCTCCGGCGGACCGGGGGCTACAAGGGAGCAGTACTTC. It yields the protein CATSGGPGATREQYF.